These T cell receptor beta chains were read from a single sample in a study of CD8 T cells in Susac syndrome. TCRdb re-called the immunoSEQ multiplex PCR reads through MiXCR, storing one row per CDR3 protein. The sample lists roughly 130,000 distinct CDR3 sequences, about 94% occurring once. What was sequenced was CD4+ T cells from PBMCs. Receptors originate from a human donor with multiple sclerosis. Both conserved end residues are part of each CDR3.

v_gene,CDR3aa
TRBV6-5,CASTPGGGYSPLHF
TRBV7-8,CASSADGTQYTEAFF
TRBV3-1,CASSLSADRYEQYF
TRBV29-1,CSARERTAGYGYTF
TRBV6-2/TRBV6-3,CASSWTSGNTGELFF
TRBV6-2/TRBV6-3,CASSYARGGYGYTF
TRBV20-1,CSAVSDRAYGYTF
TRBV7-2,CASSENYGYTF
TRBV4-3,CASSQDGQGIYGYTF
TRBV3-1,CASSRGAGRQYEQYF
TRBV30,CAWSSASQGRDGYTF
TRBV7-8,CASSPRVPGSNTGELFF
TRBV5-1,CASSGGSSYNEQFF
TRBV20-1,CSARRDRGYGYTF
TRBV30,CAWAGTGNNQPQHF
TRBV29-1,CSVEGTLNTEAFF
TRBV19,CASRTRDEGSPLHF
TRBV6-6,CASNSGRRMEGYTF
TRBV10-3,CAISESGPNTEAFF
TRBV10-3,CAITVTSGANTDTQYF
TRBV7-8,CASSARLAAGELFF
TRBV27,CASRVPRTDTQYF
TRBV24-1,CATSEPGTATNEKLFF